This T cell receptor (beta chain) is from a study of blood T cell repertoires in COVID-19. The CDR3 runs 15 residues. V was clipped by 7 bases and J by 9 bases; unmatched bases: 9. CDR1 and CDR2 (germline): SGHVS, FQNEAQ. TCRdb's copy holds only in-frame clones and misses some; the assay was immunoSEQ multiplex PCR. Of 98,000 or so clones listed, approximately 88% were seen once; the top ten hold around a quarter. This sequence joins TRBV7-8 and TRBJ2-1, with TRBD2 identical over 13 bases. Sequencing used peripheral blood. This sequence was found in a man in his sixties with acute or convalescent COVID-19. The CDR3 region has the DNA TGTGCCAGCACACTAGCGGGAGGGCCTTTGGGTGAGCAGTTCTTC. It codes for CASTLAGGPLGEQFF.